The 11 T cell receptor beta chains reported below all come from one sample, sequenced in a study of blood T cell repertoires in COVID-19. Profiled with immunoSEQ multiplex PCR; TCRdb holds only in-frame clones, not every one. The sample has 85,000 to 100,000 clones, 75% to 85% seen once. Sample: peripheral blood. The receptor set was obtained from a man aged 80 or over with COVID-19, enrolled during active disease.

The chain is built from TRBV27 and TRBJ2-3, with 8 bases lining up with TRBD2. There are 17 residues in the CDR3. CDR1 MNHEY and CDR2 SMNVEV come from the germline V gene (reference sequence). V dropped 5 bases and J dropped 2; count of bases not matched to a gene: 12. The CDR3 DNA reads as TGTGCCAGCAGTGCACTCCTCGGCGGGGGGATCACAGATACGCAGTATTTT. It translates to CASSALLGGGITDTQYF.

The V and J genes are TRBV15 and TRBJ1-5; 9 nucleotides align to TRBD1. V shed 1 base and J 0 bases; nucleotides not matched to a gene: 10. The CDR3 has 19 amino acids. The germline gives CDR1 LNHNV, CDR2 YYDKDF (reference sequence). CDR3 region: CATSRVGTGLYYSNQPQHF. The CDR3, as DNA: TGTGCCACCAGCAGAGTTGGGACAGGGTTATATTATAGCAATCAGCCCCAGCATTTT. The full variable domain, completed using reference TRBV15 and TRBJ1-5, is DAMVIQNPRYQVTQFGKPVTLSCSQTLNHNVMYWYQQKSSQAPKLLFHYYDKDFNNEADTPDNFQSRRPNTSFCFLDIRSPGLGDTAMYLCATSRVGTGLYYSNQPQHFGDGTRLSIL.

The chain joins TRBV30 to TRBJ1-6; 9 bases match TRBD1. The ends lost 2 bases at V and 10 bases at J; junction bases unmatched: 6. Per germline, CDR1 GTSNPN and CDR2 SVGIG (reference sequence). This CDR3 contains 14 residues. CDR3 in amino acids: CAWSRDREVSPLHF. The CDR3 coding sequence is TGTGCCTGGAGTAGGGACAGGGAGGTATCACCCCTCCACTTT.

Written as DNA, the CDR3 is TGTGCCATCAGCCAAAGGGACCTAGCGGGAGGTCGGTTCTTC. Encoded protein: CAISQRDLAGGRFF. V is TRBV10-3 and J is TRBJ2-1; TRBD2 matches at 11 bases. Germline V gene data show CDR1 as ENHRY and CDR2 as SYGVKD. V gave up 6 bases and J gave up 15 bases; unmatched junction bases: 13. The CDR3 covers 14 residues.

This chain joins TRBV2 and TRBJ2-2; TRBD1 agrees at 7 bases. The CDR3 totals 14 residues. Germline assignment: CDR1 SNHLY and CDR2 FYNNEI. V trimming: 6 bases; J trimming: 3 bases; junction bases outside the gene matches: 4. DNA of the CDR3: TGTGCCAGCAGCCCGGGACAGTACACCGGGGAGCTGTTTTTT. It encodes CASSPGQYTGELFF.

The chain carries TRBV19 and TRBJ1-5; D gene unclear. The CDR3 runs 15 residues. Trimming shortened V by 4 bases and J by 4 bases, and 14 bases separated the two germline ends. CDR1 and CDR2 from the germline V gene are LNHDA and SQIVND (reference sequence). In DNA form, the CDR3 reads TGTGCCAGTAGTACCCTTAGCGGGTCGAATCAGCCCCAGCATTTT. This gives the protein CASSTLSGSNQPQHF. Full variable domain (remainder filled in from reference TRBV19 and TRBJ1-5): DGGITQSPKYLFRKEGQNVTLSCEQNLNHDAMYWYRQDPGQGLRLIYYSQIVNDFQKGDIAEGYSVSREKKESFPLTVTSAQKNPTAFYLCASSTLSGSNQPQHFGDGTRLSIL.

For the CDR3, the DNA is TGTGCCGTAAGTGGGAGAGGACAGGTCGAGCAGTACTTC. Amino acids: CAVSGRGQVEQYF. The gene calls are TRBV10-3 and TRBJ2-7; TRBD1 matches 7 bases. This CDR3 spans 13 amino acids. V lost 11 bases to trimming and J lost 6 bases; unmatched junction nucleotides: 13. Looked up from germline, CDR1 is ENHRY and CDR2 is SYGVKD.

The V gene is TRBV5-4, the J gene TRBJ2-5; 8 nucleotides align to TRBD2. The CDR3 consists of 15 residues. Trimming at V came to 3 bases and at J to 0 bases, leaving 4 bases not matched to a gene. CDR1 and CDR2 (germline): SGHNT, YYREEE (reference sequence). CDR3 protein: CASSSSGWYQETQYF. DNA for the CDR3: TGTGCCAGCAGCTCTAGCGGGTGGTACCAAGAGACCCAGTACTTC.

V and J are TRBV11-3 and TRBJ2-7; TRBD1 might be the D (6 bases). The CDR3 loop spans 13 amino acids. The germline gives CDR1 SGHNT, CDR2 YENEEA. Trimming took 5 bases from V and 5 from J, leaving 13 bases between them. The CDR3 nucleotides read TGTGCCAGCAGCATCACAGGGAACCACGAGCAGTACTTC. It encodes CASSITGNHEQYF.

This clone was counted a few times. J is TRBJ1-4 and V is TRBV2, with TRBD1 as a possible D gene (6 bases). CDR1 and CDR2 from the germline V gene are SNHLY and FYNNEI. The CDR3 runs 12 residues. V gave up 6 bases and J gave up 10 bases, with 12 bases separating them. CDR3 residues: CASSGDTPKLFF. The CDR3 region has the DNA TGTGCCAGCAGCGGGGACACCCCAAAACTGTTTTTT.

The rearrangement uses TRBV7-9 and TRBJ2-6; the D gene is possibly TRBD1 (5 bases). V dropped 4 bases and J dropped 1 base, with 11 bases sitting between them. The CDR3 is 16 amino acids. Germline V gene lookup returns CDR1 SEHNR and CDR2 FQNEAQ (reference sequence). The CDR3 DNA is TGTGCCAGCAGCTCGGGCCAGGGATCTGGGGCCAACGTCCTGACTTTC. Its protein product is CASSSGQGSGANVLTF.